The entry below describes one T cell receptor (beta chain). The antigen is undetermined. Libraries were prepared by immunoSEQ multiplex PCR; TCRdb keeps only in-frame clonotypes and omits some of them. The sample yields about 200,000 clones, roughly 79% seen once. The data belong to a study of cytotoxic CD8 clonotypes in ibrutinib-treated CLL. Whole-study results and caveats: Clonality climbed at ibrutinib response, then dropped toward baseline at progression. There were few public clonotypes, and on treatment they contracted or stayed stable.

From cryopreserved PBMCs came 2 to 2.5 micrograms of genomic DNA used for TCR beta libraries. The CDR3 spans 15 residues. Germline CDR1 is MDHEN and CDR2 is SYDVKM. Trimming pared 9 bases from V and 3 bases from J, leaving 18 bases between. Sequencing used PBMCs, obtained after 12 months of ibrutinib treatment. This sequence joins TRBV28 and TRBJ2-1, with D possibly matching TRBD2 (6 bases). This TCR was sampled from a human donor with chronic lymphocytic leukemia. The CDR3 spells CASTSGGTHYNEQFF. CDR3 in DNA: TGTGCCAGTACCTCCGGAGGGACCCACTACAATGAGCAGTTCTTC.